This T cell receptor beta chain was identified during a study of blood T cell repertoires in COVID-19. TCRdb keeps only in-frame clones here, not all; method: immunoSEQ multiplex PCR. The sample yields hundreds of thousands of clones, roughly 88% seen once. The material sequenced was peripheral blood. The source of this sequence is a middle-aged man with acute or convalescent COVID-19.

CDR3 sequence (DNA): TGCAGCGTTGACGGGACAGTTAGTGAAGCTTTCTTT. Translating it yields CSVDGTVSEAFF. The chain is built from TRBV29-1 and TRBJ1-1, with 7 bases aligning to TRBD1. Trimming took 3 bases from V and 7 from J; bases not matched to a gene: 5. There are 12 residues in the CDR3. Germline V gene lookup returns CDR1 SQVTM and CDR2 ANQGSEA.